The subject of this entry is one TCR beta chain. Its antigen is unidentified. This sequence may be a read error, since a much larger clone differs from it by one base. Likely a read error: the CDR3 ends without its conserved phenylalanine or tryptophan. The investigators amplified TCR beta CDR3 regions from RNA transcripts. In the first-round RT-PCR of the TCR CDR3, the HTBI primer set was used. In TCRdb, the multiplex PCR reads were re-called with MiXCR into one record per CDR3 protein. Altogether around 540,000 distinct CDR3 sequences are present, about 16% being singletons, with the ten largest covering 29%. These data belong to a study of T cells in Graves' hyperthyroidism and ophthalmopathy. Germline CDR1 reads SGHRS; CDR2 reads YFSETQ. V shed 1 base and J 2 bases; nucleotides not matched to a gene: 5. The CDR3 is made up of 16 amino acids. General study findings and limits: A model of 13 V-J features distinguished ophthalmopathy from stable hyperthyroidism. Blood also carried most thyroid clonotypes expanded above 0.001. Ophthalmopathy, which appeared later, was predicted by the model a median roughly 6.4 months before onset.

The receptor comes from a woman aged 25 to 45 with Graves' ophthalmopathy. This sequence joins TRBV5-1 and TRBJ2-1, with TRBD2 identical over 8 bases. Sequencing was done on a sample of blood. The CDR3 DNA follows: TGCGCCAGCAGCTTGAGTCCGGGAGGGGCCTACAATGAGCAGTTCCTC. It translates to CASSLSPGGAYNEQFL.